Given below is one T cell receptor beta chain in context. The antigen is unknown. The data derive from a study of graft-versus-host responses after intestinal transplantation. Study information: Following induction with anti-thymocyte globulin, all recipients were given tacrolimus and steroids for two to four years.

The repertoire was sequenced with immunoSEQ multiplex PCR; TCRdb's copy has only in-frame clones and lacks some. The sample contains 29,000 or so clones, over 60% of which appear only once. In germline, CDR1 is SGHTA, CDR2 FQGNSA. J lost 4 bases, V lost 5 bases, and 6 bases had no gene match. The CDR3 sequence is 15 residues long. Tissue processing of the graft released intraepithelial and lamina propria lymphocytes from it. Study outcomes and limitations: Levels of circulating GvH clones at their peak were associated with early post-transplant HvG declines. GvH clones appeared in recipient marrow, some first in ileum or blood.

The origin of this receptor is a human patient who received an intestinal transplant, so some T cells may come from the graft donor. The chain has TRBV7-2 and TRBJ2-3; 10 nucleotides line up with TRBD1. Specimen: ileum tissue, collected 98 days after intestinal transplantation. Here the CDR3 DNA reads TGTGCCAGCAGCAAGGGAGGGACAGGGGCAGATACGCAGTATTTT. Its translation: CASSKGGTGADTQYF.